This T cell receptor (beta chain) was captured by sequencing in a study of blood T cells in healthy people across ages (dated by TCRdb to about 2015). Regarding the study in general: In model experiments, template switching captured roughly one uniquely barcoded TCR beta cDNA molecule for every two T cells. To track age-related changes in TCR beta repertoire diversity, the study relied on deep sequencing normalized with unique cDNA molecular identifiers. The donors were divided into four age groups: young (average approximately 17 years), middle-aged (about 39), aged (approximately 62) and long-lived (82). To avoid experimental bias, donors of different ages were distributed randomly across sequencing lanes. For two donors (one aged 18 to 29 and one aged 80 or older), the study analyzed two additional independent replicas of 1 million unique cDNA reads from the same blood draw.

Reading from cysteine to phenylalanine, the CDR3 counts 12 amino acids. Here the CDR3 DNA is all that survives: 36 bases in frame from base 1. V gives up 9 bases and J gives up 9 bases, and the segment between their germline ends measures 15 bases. Based on the germline V gene, the CDR1 and CDR2 sequences are SNHLY and FYNNEI. Notes on this clonotype: Its antigen has not been determined. Within one base of it there is no much larger clone, and no base qualities were kept.

Donors were 39 systemically healthy Caucasian individuals from Russia aged 6 to 90 years. Each donor gave ten milliliters of peripheral blood, collected into EDTA-treated Vacutainer tubes. Ficoll-Paque density-gradient centrifugation was used to isolate PBMCs, with at least 7 million obtained per sample. Trizol reagent was used to extract total RNA from the PBMCs, yielding at least 6 micrograms per sample. For every donor, flow cytometry on a PBMC aliquot measured the percentage of naive CD45RAhigh/CD27high T cells. The library relied on 5' RACE. The listed sequencing device is Illumina HiSeq 2500. A second roughly 7 to 11 cycle PCR used a sample-barcoded 5' primer and a J-beta primer mix. Each TCR beta cDNA molecule received a unique molecular identifier from a template-switch 5' adaptor carrying 12 random nucleotides. At least 3 million CDR3-containing paired-end reads were obtained from each sample. The Mint cDNA synthesis kit, primed by a TRBC-specific oligonucleotide, was used to synthesize first-strand cDNA from all RNA. Following uracil-DNA glycosylase treatment, a first 18-cycle PCR with universal primers M1SS and BC2_uni_R was performed on all cDNA. The authors' pipeline ran thus. For normalization, 1 million high-quality reads were randomly selected from each sample, with every read carrying a distinct molecular identifier. Instead of being binned into consensus sequences, reads with shared molecular identifiers were discarded. CDR3 identification, clonotype clustering and error correction used MiTCR with a Q25 quality threshold and the strictest error-elimination algorithm. A nonparametric unseen species model using Euler transformation provided a lower-bound estimate of total TCR beta diversity. The raw public data were reprocessed by TCRdb itself: fastp quality trimming at Q25, MiXCR clonotype calling, in-frame beta chains only. Rows merge per CDR3 protein into single entries with the most common DNA and genes. Clone size and V and J calls follow TCRdb, not the original study. Counted in this sample were 1.5 million to 2 million distinct CDR3 sequences; about 31% of them appeared once. The ten top clones hold about 10% of the sample.

Study-wide conclusions, independent of this receptor: A strong correlation was found between observed TCR beta diversity and the percentage of naive T cells measured by flow cytometry. Bulk unsorted PBMC profiling prevented conclusive comparison of naive and antigen-experienced compartments. Compared with the aged group, the long-lived group had more naive CD4+ T cells, fewer expanded clones and increased TCR diversity, a pattern suggesting age selection. The CMV infection status of donors was not known, potentially confounding age-related changes in expanded clonotypes. Estimates of total diversity based on one million sequenced T cells were considered lower bounds and underestimates. As age increased, observed TCR beta diversity per million T cells dropped in a roughly linear way, and a significant reduction was already evident by age about 36.

The chain uses TRBV2 and TRBJ2-1, with no confidently assigned D gene. The sample consisted of blood. This TCR derives from a woman under 40 in good health. The sequence in DNA is TGTGCCAGTACGCCCGGTGTTGGTGAGCAGTTCTTC. This yields the protein CASTPGVGEQFF.